This entry features one TCR beta chain sequence. This specimen comes from a study of blood T cell repertoires in COVID-19. Sequenced by immunoSEQ multiplex PCR; TCRdb stores in-frame clones only, minus some. This table has approximately 20,000 clones, around 83% appearing once. Germline-derived CDR1 and CDR2 are MNHEY and SVGEGT. The CDR3 runs to 12 residues. V was cut by 5 bases and J by 11 bases, with 13 bases left in between. This chain joins TRBV6-2 or TRBV6-3 and TRBJ2-1, with D possibly matching TRBD1 (5 bases). Source material: peripheral blood. The receptor was isolated from a man aged 65 to 85 with acute or convalescent COVID-19. In DNA form, the CDR3 reads TGTGCCAGCAGTAGTGACAGTAATAAGCAGTTCTTC. It encodes CASSSDSNKQFF.